The clone carrying this T cell receptor beta chain was seen a handful of times. Its antigen is undetermined. The germline V and J ends were trimmed by 1 base and 0 bases, with 9 bases remaining between them. The length of the CDR3 is 15 residues. Germline V gene lookup returns CDR1 SGHTA and CDR2 FQGNSA. The sample is drawn from a study of graft-versus-host responses after intestinal transplantation. Study details: Transplant recipients had multivisceral, liver-intestinal, or isolated intestinal grafts. Each patient got anti-thymocyte globulin induction, then tacrolimus and steroids for roughly 3 years. Whole-study findings and limits: Recipient bone marrow held GvH clones, some seen earlier in ileum or blood. Maximum circulating GvH clone levels tracked with early post-transplant HvG decreases.

Libraries were prepared by immunoSEQ multiplex PCR; TCRdb keeps only in-frame clonotypes and omits some of them. The sample holds about 39,000 clones, 93% seen once. This rearrangement joins TRBV7-2 to TRBJ2-5, with D tentatively TRBD1 (6 bases). The sequence came from a human donor who was the organ donor for an intestinal transplant. The sequences come from unstimulated CD8+ T cells sorted from spleen or lymph node cells, collected before transplant. CDR3 in DNA: TGTGCCAGCAGCTTAGAAGGACAGTACCAAGAGACCCAGTACTTC. Its translation: CASSLEGQYQETQYF.